This T cell receptor (beta chain) was recorded in a study of cytomegalovirus exposure and HLA in healthy donors. Study overall: Approximately 85 million unique TCRs from HLA-typed donors made up an early data release. Regarding the study as a whole: The availability of immune exposure information extended only to CMV serostatus. Analysis was carried out at a later point, and it linked a missense DCLRE1C variant to TCR beta V- and J-gene trimming. Being productive about 87% or about 30% of the time was typical of most TCR beta V segments in an earlier analysis.

CDR3 size: 18 residues. The germline V gene encodes CDR1 SEHNR and CDR2 FQNEAQ (reference sequence). 13 Jbeta primers and 60 Vbeta primers were used for the PCR. Clones were sequenced by immunoSEQ multiplex PCR, and TCRdb holds only the in-frame ones, with some missing. Altogether about 72,000 clones are present, approximately 78% being singletons, with the ten largest covering around 3%. This clone has more than one count but fewer than ten. Its antigen is unidentified. Compared with germline, one end of the junction differs, possibly owing to a read error. The material sequenced was PBMCs. The chain has TRBV7-9 and TRBJ1-1, with 11 bases lining up with TRBD1. The sequence was obtained from a man between 35 and 55 years old in good health and CMV-seronegative. In DNA, the CDR3 is TGTTCCAGCAGCTTAGGGGCCAGGACAGGGGGCATTGGCACTGAAGCTTTCTTT. This gives the protein CSSSLGARTGGIGTEAFF. Complete variable domain (other parts from reference TRBV7-9 and TRBJ1-1): DTGVSQNPRHKITKRGQNVTFRCDPISEHNRLYWYRQTLGQGPEFLTYFQNEAQLEKSRLLSDRFSAERPKGSFSTLEIQRTEQGDSAMYLCSSSLGARTGGIGTEAFFGQGTRLTVV.